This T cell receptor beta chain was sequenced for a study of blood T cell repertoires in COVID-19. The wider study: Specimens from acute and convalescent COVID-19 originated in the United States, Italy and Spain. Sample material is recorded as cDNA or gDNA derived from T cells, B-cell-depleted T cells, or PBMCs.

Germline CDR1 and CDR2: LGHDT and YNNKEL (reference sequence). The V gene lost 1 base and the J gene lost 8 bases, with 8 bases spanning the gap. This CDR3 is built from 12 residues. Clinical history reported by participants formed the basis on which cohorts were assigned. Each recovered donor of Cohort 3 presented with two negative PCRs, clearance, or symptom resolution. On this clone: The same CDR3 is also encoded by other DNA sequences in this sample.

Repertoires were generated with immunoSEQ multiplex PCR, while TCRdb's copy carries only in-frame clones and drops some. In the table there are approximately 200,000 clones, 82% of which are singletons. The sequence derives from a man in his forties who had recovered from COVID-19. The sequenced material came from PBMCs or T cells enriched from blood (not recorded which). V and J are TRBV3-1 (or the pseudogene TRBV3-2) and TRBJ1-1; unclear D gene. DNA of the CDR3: TGTGCCAGCAGCCAAGGCGGGGAAGAAGCTTTCTTT. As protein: CASSQGGEEAFF.